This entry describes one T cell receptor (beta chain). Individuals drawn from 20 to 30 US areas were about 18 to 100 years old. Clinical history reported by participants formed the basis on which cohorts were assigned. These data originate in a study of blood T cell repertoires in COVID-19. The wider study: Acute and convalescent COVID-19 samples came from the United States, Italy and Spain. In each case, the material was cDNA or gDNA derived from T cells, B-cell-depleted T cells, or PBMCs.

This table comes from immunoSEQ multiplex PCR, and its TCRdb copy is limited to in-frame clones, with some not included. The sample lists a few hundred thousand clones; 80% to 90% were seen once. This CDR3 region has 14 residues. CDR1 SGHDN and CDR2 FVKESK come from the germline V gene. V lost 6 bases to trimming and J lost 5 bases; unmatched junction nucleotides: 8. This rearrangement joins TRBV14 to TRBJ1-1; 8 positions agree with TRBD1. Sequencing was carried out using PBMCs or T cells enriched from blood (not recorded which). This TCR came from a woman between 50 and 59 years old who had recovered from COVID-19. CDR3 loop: CASRITGQGTEAFF. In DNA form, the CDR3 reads TGTGCCAGCAGGATCACCGGACAGGGAACTGAAGCTTTCTTT.